A selection of T cell receptor beta chains follows, all from one sample in a study of beta chain features in type 1 diabetes. TCRdb's table, derived via immunoSEQ multiplex PCR, lists solely in-frame clones and lacks some. The table lists fewer than 300,000 clones, roughly 22% of them singletons. Sequenced material: naive CD4+ T cells from blood. These receptor sequences come from a woman aged 40 to 55 with type 1 diabetes. CDR3s include the opening cysteine and the closing phenylalanine or tryptophan. Each record gives: CDR3 length, J gene, V gene, clone size, D gene, CDR3 protein, CDR3 DNA. D genes are given only for firm matches. Size is omitted from some rows. Given values are once, few, many or a class for expanded clones.

15,TRBJ1-5,TRBV7-2,.,.,CASSLWAGMNQPQHF,TGTGCCAGCAGCTTATGGGCAGGGATGAATCAGCCCCAGCATTTT
15,TRBJ2-1,TRBV27,.,TRBD2,CASSLGGRDYNEQFF,TGTGCCAGCAGTTTAGGAGGGAGGGACTACAATGAGCAGTTCTTC
15,TRBJ2-5,TRBV30,few,.,CAWSLPLGLEETQYF,TGTGCCTGGAGCCTACCCCTGGGACTGGAAGAGACCCAGTACTTC
15,TRBJ1-5,TRBV5-1,.,TRBD1,CASSRTGEGNQPQHF,TGCGCCAGCAGTCGGACAGGGGAAGGGAATCAGCCCCAGCATTTT
12,TRBJ2-5,TRBV2,.,.,CASSLRGETQYF,TGTGCCAGCAGTCTCCGGGGAGAGACCCAGTACTTC
14,TRBJ1-1,TRBV18,few,.,CASSGYLGDGEAFF,TGTGCCAGCTCAGGATATCTAGGGGATGGTGAAGCTTTCTTT
15,TRBJ2-1,TRBV18,few,.,CASSKLDSGTDEQFF,TGTGCCAGCTCCAAATTGGACAGCGGAACCGATGAGCAGTTCTTC
15,TRBJ2-6,TRBV7-6,.,TRBD1,CASSPTGAGANVLTF,TGTGCCAGCAGTCCTACAGGGGCTGGGGCCAACGTCCTGACTTTC
16,TRBJ1-2,TRBV15,.,.,CATSRAGGSSGYGYTF,TGTGCCACCAGCAGAGCTGGAGGAAGTTCCGGATATGGCTACACCTTC
14,TRBJ1-2,TRBV28,few,.,CASSLMKFGYGYTF,TGTGCCAGCAGTTTAATGAAGTTCGGGTATGGCTACACCTTC
12,TRBJ2-1,TRBV9,few,.,CASSGLGKEQFF,TGTGCCAGCAGCGGCCTAGGAAAAGAGCAGTTCTTC
12,TRBJ1-1,TRBV19,.,.,CASSERDTEAFF,TGTGCCAGTAGCGAGCGGGACACTGAAGCTTTCTTT
14,TRBJ2-5,TRBV30,few,TRBD1,CAWSLSGTAKTQYF,TGTGCCTGGAGTCTTTCCGGGACAGCAAAGACCCAGTACTTC
15,TRBJ1-2,TRBV30,.,TRBD1,CAWSSGDRGRNGYTF,TGTGCCTGGAGTTCAGGGGACAGGGGACGGAACGGCTACACCTTC
13,TRBJ2-1,TRBV29-1,.,TRBD2,CSVEPGGYNEQFF,TGCAGCGTTGAACCGGGAGGGTACAATGAGCAGTTCTTC
15,TRBJ1-4,TRBV5-1,few,TRBD1,CASSYHGTGNEKLFF,TGCGCCAGCAGCTACCACGGGACAGGGAATGAAAAACTGTTTTTT
15,TRBJ1-1,TRBV7-3,.,.,CASSLRAGVTTEAFF,TGTGCCAGCAGCTTAAGGGCAGGGGTAACCACTGAAGCTTTCTTT
14,TRBJ1-2,TRBV7-2,few,TRBD1,CASRRTGGNYGYTF,TGTGCCAGCAGGAGGACAGGGGGAAACTATGGCTACACCTTC
12,TRBJ2-7,TRBV13,.,.,CASSNTGSEQYF,TGTGCCAGCAGTAACACAGGGTCCGAGCAGTACTTC
16,TRBJ1-2,TRBV4-1,.,.,CASSQDPQPENYGYTF,TGCGCCAGCAGCCAAGATCCGCAGCCGGAGAACTATGGCTACACCTTC
15,TRBJ2-1,TRBV11-2,few,TRBD2,CASSLESGRAHEQFF,TGTGCCAGCAGCTTAGAGAGCGGGAGGGCCCATGAGCAGTTCTTC
16,TRBJ2-6,TRBV4-3,.,.,CASSPLTGTGANVLTF,TGCGCCAGCAGCCCCCTCACAGGGACAGGGGCCAACGTCCTGACTTTC
12,TRBJ1-1,TRBV28,few,.,CASSGRGTEAFF,TGTGCCAGCAGCGGTCGGGGCACTGAAGCTTTCTTT
12,TRBJ2-7,TRBV29-1,few,.,CSVGTVSYEQYF,TGCAGCGTTGGGACAGTCTCCTACGAGCAGTACTTC
14,TRBJ1-1,TRBV9,few,.,CASSPLSRNTEAFF,TGTGCCAGCAGCCCCCTCTCCCGGAACACTGAAGCTTTCTTT
12,TRBJ1-4,TRBV27,.,.,CASSFPRGKLFF,TGTGCCAGCAGTTTCCCACGGGGGAAACTGTTTTTT
15,TRBJ2-4,TRBV2,.,TRBD2,CASSGTSGREDIQYF,TGTGCCAGCAGTGGAACTAGCGGGAGGGAAGACATTCAGTACTTC
16,TRBJ1-5,TRBV7-2,few,.,CASSLRSGSAYQPQHF,TGTGCCAGCAGCTTGAGATCAGGATCTGCTTATCAGCCCCAGCATTTT
14,TRBJ1-2,TRBV7-9,.,TRBD1,CASSLPGQGYGYTF,TGTGCCAGCAGCTTACCGGGACAGGGCTATGGCTACACCTTC
14,TRBJ2-7,TRBV5-1,.,.,CASSLPHSTYEQYF,TGCGCCAGCAGCTTGCCGCACTCCACCTACGAGCAGTACTTC
11,TRBJ1-1,TRBV29-1,few,.,CSVDGQGTAFF,TGCAGCGTTGACGGGCAGGGAACAGCTTTCTTT
13,TRBJ2-5,TRBV2,.,TRBD1,CASKGQAQETQYF,TGTGCCAGCAAAGGACAGGCTCAAGAGACCCAGTACTTC
13,TRBJ2-1,TRBV27,.,TRBD2,CASSGTSSNEQFF,TGTGCCAGCTCCGGGACTAGCTCCAATGAGCAGTTCTTC
13,TRBJ1-1,TRBV18,.,.,CASSPVRNTEAFF,TGTGCCAGCTCACCTGTCAGGAACACTGAAGCTTTCTTT
10,TRBJ1-1,TRBV11-2,.,.,CASRGAEAFF,TGTGCCAGCAGAGGGGCTGAAGCTTTCTTT
14,TRBJ2-1,TRBV7-9,.,.,CASPFSLTNNEQFF,TGTGCCAGCCCCTTTAGCCTTACCAACAATGAGCAGTTCTTC
15,TRBJ2-6,TRBV9,.,.,CASSGSGAGANVLTF,TGTGCCAGCAGCGGTTCAGGTGCTGGGGCCAACGTCCTGACTTTC
14,TRBJ2-1,TRBV7-3,.,.,CASSLSASYNEQFF,TGTGCCAGCAGCCTTAGCGCCTCCTACAATGAGCAGTTCTTC
17,TRBJ2-5,TRBV4-2,few,TRBD2,CASSQEKKRGGPETQYF,TGTGCCAGCAGCCAAGAGAAGAAGCGGGGGGGCCCGGAGACCCAGTACTTC
13,TRBJ2-1,TRBV5-6,.,.,CASSLVGGHEQFF,TGTGCCAGCAGCTTGGTTGGAGGGCATGAGCAGTTCTTC
15,TRBJ2-1,TRBV7-3,few,.,CASSSAGFNYNEQFF,TGTGCCAGCAGCTCAGCCGGGTTCAATTACAATGAGCAGTTCTTC
12,TRBJ2-1,TRBV7-2,.,.,CASSLNNNEQFF,TGTGCCAGCAGCTTAAACAACAATGAGCAGTTCTTC
14,TRBJ2-3,TRBV29-1,.,.,CSVAPGQTTDTQYF,TGCAGCGTGGCCCCGGGACAAACAACAGATACGCAGTATTTT
12,TRBJ2-5,TRBV19,.,.,CASSRGQETQYF,TGTGCCAGTAGTAGAGGTCAAGAGACCCAGTACTTC
14,TRBJ1-2,TRBV7-2,.,TRBD1,CASSPWTGEHGYTF,TGTGCCAGCAGCCCCTGGACAGGGGAGCATGGCTACACCTTC
15,TRBJ1-4,TRBV7-9,.,TRBD1,CASSSRDSKNEKLFF,TGTGCCAGCAGCTCCCGGGACAGCAAAAATGAAAAACTGTTTTTT
14,TRBJ1-2,TRBV30,few,.,CAWSVGGAVYGYTF,TGTGCCTGGAGTGTGGGAGGGGCAGTCTATGGCTACACCTTC
15,TRBJ1-5,TRBV18,.,TRBD1,CASSPLTGVNQPQHF,TGTGCCAGCTCACCCCTGACAGGGGTCAATCAGCCCCAGCATTTT
18,TRBJ2-6,TRBV4-3,.,TRBD1,CASSQDRVGTAGANVLTF,TGCGCCAGCAGCCAAGATCGTGTAGGGACAGCTGGGGCCAACGTCCTGACTTTC
14,TRBJ2-2,TRBV9,few,.,CASSVTQEHGELFF,TGTGCCAGCAGCGTAACACAGGAGCACGGGGAGCTGTTTTTT
15,TRBJ1-5,TRBV19,.,TRBD1,CASTPPDRAYQPQHF,TGTGCCAGTACTCCGCCGGACAGGGCCTATCAGCCCCAGCATTTT
12,TRBJ2-7,TRBV29-1,.,TRBD1,CSGKQGADEQYF,TGCAGCGGCAAACAGGGGGCGGACGAGCAGTACTTC
19,TRBJ2-1,TRBV15,.,TRBD1,CATSSPDRGLWNSYNEQFF,TGTGCCACCAGCAGCCCGGACAGGGGGCTATGGAACTCCTACAATGAGCAGTTCTTC
12,TRBJ1-1,TRBV28,.,.,CASIDSFTEAFF,TGTGCCAGCATTGACAGCTTCACTGAAGCTTTCTTT
13,TRBJ2-5,TRBV19,.,.,CASSFRDQETQYF,TGTGCCAGTAGTTTCAGGGACCAAGAGACCCAGTACTTC